The clone carrying this T cell receptor (beta chain) has just a few counts. In the original workflow: Amplification of reference gene primers provided the estimated nucleated cell counts. The assay was immunoSEQ multiplex PCR, and TCRdb's table has in-frame clones only and misses some. Clone size and the V and J calls come from that table; the DNA yielded D and trimming. The sample yields 150,000 or so clones, 75% to 90% seen once. This entry is derived from a study of blood T cell repertoires in COVID-19. Study details: Collection of acute and convalescent COVID-19 samples took place in the United States, Italy and Spain. PBMCs, B-cell-depleted T cells, or T cells were the source of the cDNA or gDNA that made up the material.

CDR3 length: 14 amino acids. The V gene end was trimmed by 5 bases and the J gene end by 5 bases; junction bases not matched to a gene: 5. Germline V gives CDR1 SGHTA, CDR2 FQGTGA. The chain combines TRBV7-3 with TRBJ1-1, with TRBD1 identical over 10 bases. The sequencing sample was made of peripheral blood. This TCR derives from a human donor in a cohort sampled during active COVID-19. CDR3 amino acids: CASSRGQGRTEAFF. CDR3 sequence (DNA): TGTGCCAGCAGCAGGGGACAGGGGAGAACTGAAGCTTTCTTT.